Included here is one T cell receptor (beta chain) sequence, with context. Its matching antigen is unknown. The V gene's germline CDR1 is LNHDA and CDR2 SQIVND (reference sequence). The CDR3 contains 16 residues. With 7 bases removed from V and 7 bases from J, the gap between germline ends came to 23 bases. Cryopreserved PBMCs were CD4-enriched, then split into naive and memory cells. The sample belongs to a study of CD4 T cells in relation to SARS-CoV-2 and coronaviruses. Study information: Patient ages ranged from roughly 20 to 75, median 38. The HLA restriction of the shared crossreactive spike epitopes was mapped.

Study results and limitations: This crossreactivity analysis covered spike protein alone, no other viral proteins.

The assay was immunoSEQ multiplex PCR, and TCRdb's table has in-frame clones only and misses some. The sample holds 35,000 to 45,000 clones; roughly 90% are singletons and the top ten take 9.2%. The clonotype comes from an adult with COVID-19. The specimen sequenced was memory CD4+ T cells from PBMCs. This sequence joins TRBV19 and TRBJ1-5; the D is unclear. CDR3 amino acids: CASKQTTAPERQPQHF. CDR3 DNA: TGTGCCAGTAAACAAACCACGGCCCCGGAAAGGCAGCCCCAGCATTTT. The entire variable domain, with the rest obtained from reference TRBV19 and TRBJ1-5, is as follows: DGGITQSPKYLFRKEGQNVTLSCEQNLNHDAMYWYRQDPGQGLRLIYYSQIVNDFQKGDIAEGYSVSREKKESFPLTVTSAQKNPTAFYLCASKQTTAPERQPQHFGDGTRLSIL.